The clone carrying this TCR beta chain was counted ten times or more. CDR3 length: 15 residues. CDR1 is MNHEY and CDR2 is SMNVEV in the germline V gene (reference sequence). V lost 4 bases, J lost 4 bases, and 16 bases lay in between. These data come from a study of T cells in Graves' hyperthyroidism and ophthalmopathy. Ophthalmopathy patients had moderate-to-severe active disease, CAS ≥3, NOSPECS ≥4, and disease duration under 3 months. Isolation of PBMCs was performed on 10 ml fresh peripheral blood. Researchers amplified the TCR beta CDR3 regions from RNA transcripts. Using the HTBI primer set, a first-round RT-PCR was run on the TCR CDR3. TCRdb passed the multiplex PCR reads through MiXCR, listing each CDR3 protein once. The sample contains hundreds of thousands of distinct CDR3 sequences, around 13% of which appear only once.

The rearrangement joins TRBV27 to TRBJ2-5; no clear D. This receptor was obtained from a woman between 45 and 65 years old with Graves' ophthalmopathy. The sequenced sample consisted of blood. CDR3 DNA: TGTGCCAGCAGTTCTCCGGGTCCCCGAAGAGAGACCCAGTACTTC. Translation: CASSSPGPRRETQYF.